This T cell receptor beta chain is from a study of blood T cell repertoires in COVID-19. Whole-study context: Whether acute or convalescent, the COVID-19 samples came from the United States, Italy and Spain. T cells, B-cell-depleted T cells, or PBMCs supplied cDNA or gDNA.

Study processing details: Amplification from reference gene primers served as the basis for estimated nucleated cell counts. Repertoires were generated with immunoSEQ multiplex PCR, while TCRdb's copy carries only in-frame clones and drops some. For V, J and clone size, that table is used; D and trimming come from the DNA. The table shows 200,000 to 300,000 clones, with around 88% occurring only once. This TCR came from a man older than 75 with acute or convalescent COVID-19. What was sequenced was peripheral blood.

In nucleotides, the CDR3 is TGTGCCATCACTGACCCCGGGACAGGGACCTACGAGCAGTACTTC. Protein product: CAITDPGTGTYEQYF. This rearrangement joins TRBV10-3 to TRBJ2-7, with TRBD1 matching over 9 bases. The CDR3 has 15 amino acids. CDR1 and CDR2 from the germline V gene are ENHRY and SYGVKD. V was clipped by 7 bases and J by 2 bases; unmatched bases: 9.